This paragraph reports one T cell receptor beta chain. The antigen remains unidentified. Every sampled donor was Caucasian and healthy. This CDR3 spans 13 amino acids. V was shortened by 7 bases and J by 1 base, with 7 bases between the two germline ends. TCRdb analysed the 5' RACE reads with MiXCR anew, one entry per CDR3 protein. The sample lists 700,000 to 950,000 distinct CDR3 sequences; 10% to 15% were seen once. This entry is derived from a study of identical twins. Findings of the study overall: Sharing of beta out-of-frame sequences by twins showed a weaker excess. Alpha sequences out of frame and shared by twins had excess low generation probability.

These data also formed part of another study, on yellow fever vaccine responses in identical twins.

Sequenced sample: PBMCs. This TCR was sampled from a woman under 30 in good health. The chain is built from TRBV12-3 or TRBV12-4 and TRBJ2-2; D ambiguous. CDR3 DNA: TGTGCCAGCATCCACAGGAACACCGGGGAGCTGTTTTTT. Its protein is CASIHRNTGELFF.